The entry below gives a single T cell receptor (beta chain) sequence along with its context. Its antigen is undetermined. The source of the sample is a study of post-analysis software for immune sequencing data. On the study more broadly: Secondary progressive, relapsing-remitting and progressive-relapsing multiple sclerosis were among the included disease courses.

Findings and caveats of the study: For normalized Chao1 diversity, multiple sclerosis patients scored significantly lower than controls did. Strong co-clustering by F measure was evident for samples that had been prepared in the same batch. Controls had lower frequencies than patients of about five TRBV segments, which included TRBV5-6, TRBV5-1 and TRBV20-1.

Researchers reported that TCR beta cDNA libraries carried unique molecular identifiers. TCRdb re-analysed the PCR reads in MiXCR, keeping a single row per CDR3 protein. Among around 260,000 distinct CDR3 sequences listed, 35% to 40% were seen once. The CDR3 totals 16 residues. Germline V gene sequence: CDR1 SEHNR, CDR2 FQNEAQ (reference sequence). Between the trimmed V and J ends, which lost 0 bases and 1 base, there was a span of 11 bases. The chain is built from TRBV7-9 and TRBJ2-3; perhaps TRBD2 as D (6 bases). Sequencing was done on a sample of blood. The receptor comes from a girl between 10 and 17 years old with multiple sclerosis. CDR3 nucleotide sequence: TGTGCCAGCAGCTTAGCCGGGAGCAGAGGCACAGATACGCAGTATTTT. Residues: CASSLAGSRGTDTQYF.